This T cell receptor (beta chain) was obtained from a study of molecular identifiers for immune sequencing clone quantification. Study conclusions and caveats: Should identical TCR molecules share a barcode, the sizes of highly expanded clones could be underestimated.

Germline lookup yields CDR1 MNHEY and CDR2 SVGEGT. Trimming took off 2 bases at V and 0 bases at J, with 14 bases between the two ends. CDR3 length: 17 residues. In this sample, this clonotype turned up many times. Its antigen remains unidentified. TCRdb itself ran the PCR reads through MiXCR, one entry per CDR3 protein. The sample gives around 460,000 distinct CDR3 sequences, over 20% of which show up once; about 0.78% is in the top ten. The gene calls are TRBV6-2 or TRBV6-3 and TRBJ1-5; D remains unclear. The receptor was derived from a human donor in good health. Some libraries in this study had Jurkat cell RNA spiked in. Material: naive CD8+ T cells from blood, with Jurkat cell RNA spiked in. Subset reported: FACS-sorted CD8+CD4-CCR7+CD45RA+ naive T cells. Written as DNA, the CDR3 is TGTGCCAGCAGTTACCCCTCCGCAGGCTATAGCAATCAGCCCCAGCATTTT. Encoded protein: CASSYPSAGYSNQPQHF.